This T cell receptor (beta chain) was sequenced for a study of blood T cell repertoires in COVID-19. Study context: Samples taken during acute and convalescent COVID-19 were collected in the United States, Italy and Spain. Sources were T cells, B-cell-depleted T cells, or PBMCs; the material itself was cDNA or gDNA.

While infection was still active, Seattle patients were enrolled and then followed longitudinally. The CDR3 is 14 residues long. Germline CDR1 SGHTA, CDR2 FQGNSA. J was trimmed by 4 bases and V by 5 bases; bases with no gene match: 3. Data came from immunoSEQ multiplex PCR; TCRdb stores just in-frame clones and leaves some out. The data hold about 480,000 clones, with 85% to 90% observed a single time. The V gene is TRBV7-2, the J gene TRBJ1-3; TRBD1 matches at 9 bases. The TCR comes from a man aged 18 to 29 with COVID-19, enrolled during active disease. What was sequenced was peripheral blood. In DNA form, the CDR3 reads TGTGCCAGCAGCCCCGGGACAGGGGGAAACACCATATATTTT. Amino acid sequence: CASSPGTGGNTIYF.